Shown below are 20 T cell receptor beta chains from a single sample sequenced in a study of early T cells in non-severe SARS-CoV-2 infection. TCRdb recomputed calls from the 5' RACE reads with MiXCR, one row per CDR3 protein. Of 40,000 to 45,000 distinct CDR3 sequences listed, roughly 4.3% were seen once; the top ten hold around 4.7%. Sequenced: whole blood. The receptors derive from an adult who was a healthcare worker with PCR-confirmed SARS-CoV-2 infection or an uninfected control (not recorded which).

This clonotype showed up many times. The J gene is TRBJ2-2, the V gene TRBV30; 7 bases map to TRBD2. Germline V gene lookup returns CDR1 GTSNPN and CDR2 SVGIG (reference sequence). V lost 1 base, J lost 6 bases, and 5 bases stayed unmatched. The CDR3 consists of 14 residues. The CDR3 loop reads CAWSATREAGELFF. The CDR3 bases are TGTGCCTGGAGTGCGACCCGGGAGGCCGGGGAGCTGTTTTTT.

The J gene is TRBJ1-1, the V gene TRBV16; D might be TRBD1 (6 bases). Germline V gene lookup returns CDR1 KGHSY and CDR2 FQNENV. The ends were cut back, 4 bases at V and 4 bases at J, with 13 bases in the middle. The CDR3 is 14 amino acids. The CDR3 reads CASSRSGEGTEAFF. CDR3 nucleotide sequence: TGTGCCAGCAGCCGCTCAGGGGAGGGCACTGAAGCTTTCTTT.

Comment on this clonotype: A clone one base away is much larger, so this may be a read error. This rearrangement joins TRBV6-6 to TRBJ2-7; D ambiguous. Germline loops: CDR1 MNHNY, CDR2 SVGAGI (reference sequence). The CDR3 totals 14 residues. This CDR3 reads CPSSYRAETYEQYF. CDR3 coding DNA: TGTCCCAGCAGTTACCGGGCAGAAACCTACGAGCAGTACTTC.

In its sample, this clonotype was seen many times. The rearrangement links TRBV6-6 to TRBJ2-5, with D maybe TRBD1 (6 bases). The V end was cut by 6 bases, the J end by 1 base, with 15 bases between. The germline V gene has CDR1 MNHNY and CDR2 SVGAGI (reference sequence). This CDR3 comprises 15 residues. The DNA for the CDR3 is TGTGCCAGCAGGAAAACCGGGACAATCCAAGAGACCCAGTACTTC. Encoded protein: CASRKTGTIQETQYF.

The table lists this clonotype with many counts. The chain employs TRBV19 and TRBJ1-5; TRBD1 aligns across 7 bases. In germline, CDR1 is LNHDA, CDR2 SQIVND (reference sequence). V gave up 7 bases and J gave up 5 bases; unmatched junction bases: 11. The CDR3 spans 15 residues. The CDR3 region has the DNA TGTGCCAGTACCCCAGGGGGAGGCAGGGATCAGCCCCAGCATTTT. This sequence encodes CASTPGGGRDQPQHF.

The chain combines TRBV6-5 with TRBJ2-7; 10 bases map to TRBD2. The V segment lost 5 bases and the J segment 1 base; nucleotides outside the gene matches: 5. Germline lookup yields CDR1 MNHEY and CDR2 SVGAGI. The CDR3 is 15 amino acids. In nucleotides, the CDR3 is TGTGCCAGCAGTGTTACTAGCGGGGCTTCCTACGAGCAGTACTTC. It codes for CASSVTSGASYEQYF.

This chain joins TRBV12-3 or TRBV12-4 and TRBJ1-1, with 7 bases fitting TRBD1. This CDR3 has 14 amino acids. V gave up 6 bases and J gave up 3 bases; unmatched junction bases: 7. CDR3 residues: CASSLQGSYTEAFF. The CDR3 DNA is TGTGCCAGCAGCTTACAGGGGTCATACACTGAAGCTTTCTTT.

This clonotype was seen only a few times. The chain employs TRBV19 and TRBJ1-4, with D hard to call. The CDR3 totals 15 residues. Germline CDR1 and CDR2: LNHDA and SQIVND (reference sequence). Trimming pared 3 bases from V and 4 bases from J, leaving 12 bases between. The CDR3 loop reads CASSMRLQLNEKLFF. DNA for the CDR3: TGTGCCAGTAGTATGAGGCTACAGCTTAATGAAAAACTGTTTTTT.

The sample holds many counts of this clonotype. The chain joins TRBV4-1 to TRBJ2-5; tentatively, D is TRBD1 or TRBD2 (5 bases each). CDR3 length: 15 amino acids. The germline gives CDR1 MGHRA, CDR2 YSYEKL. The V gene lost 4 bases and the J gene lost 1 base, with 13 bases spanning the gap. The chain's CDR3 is CASSRGTLLQETQYF. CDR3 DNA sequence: TGCGCCAGCAGCCGAGGGACCTTACTCCAAGAGACCCAGTACTTC.

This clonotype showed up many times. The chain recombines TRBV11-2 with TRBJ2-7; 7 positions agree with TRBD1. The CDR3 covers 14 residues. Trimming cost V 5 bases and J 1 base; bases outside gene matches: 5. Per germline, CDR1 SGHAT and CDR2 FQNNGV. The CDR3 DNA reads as TGTGCCAGCAGCGCAGACAGGGCTTCCTACGAGCAGTACTTC. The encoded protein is CASSADRASYEQYF.

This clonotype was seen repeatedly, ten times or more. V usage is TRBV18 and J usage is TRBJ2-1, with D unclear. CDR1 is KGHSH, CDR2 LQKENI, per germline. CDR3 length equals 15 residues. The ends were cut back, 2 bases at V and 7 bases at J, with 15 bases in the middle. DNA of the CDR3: TGTGCCAGCTCACCATCGGGCCCGGTTGGGAATGAGCAGTTCTTC. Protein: CASSPSGPVGNEQFF.

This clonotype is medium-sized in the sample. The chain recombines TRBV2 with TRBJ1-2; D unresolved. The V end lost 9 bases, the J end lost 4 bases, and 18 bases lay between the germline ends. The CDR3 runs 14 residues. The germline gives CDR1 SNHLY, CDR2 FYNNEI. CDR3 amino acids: CASRERWGSYGYTF. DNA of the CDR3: TGTGCCAGTCGCGAACGTTGGGGAAGCTATGGCTACACCTTC.

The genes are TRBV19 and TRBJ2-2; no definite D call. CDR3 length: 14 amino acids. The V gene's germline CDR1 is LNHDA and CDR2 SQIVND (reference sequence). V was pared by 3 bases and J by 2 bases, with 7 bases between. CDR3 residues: CASSMGSNTGELFF. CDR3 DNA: TGTGCCAGTAGTATGGGGTCCAACACCGGGGAGCTGTTTTTT. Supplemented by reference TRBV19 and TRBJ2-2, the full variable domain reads DGGITQSPKYLFRKEGQNVTLSCEQNLNHDAMYWYRQDPGQGLRLIYYSQIVNDFQKGDIAEGYSVSREKKESFPLTVTSAQKNPTAFYLCASSMGSNTGELFFGEGSRLTVL.

The CDR3 DNA reads as TGTGCCAGCAGCTTAAGAGCGGGGGGGTTGACAGAGACCCAGTACTTC. Encoded protein: CASSLRAGGLTETQYF. The chain combines TRBV7-2 with TRBJ2-5, with 10 nucleotides matching TRBD2. V lost 2 bases, J lost 4 bases, and 7 bases stayed unmatched. The germline V gene encodes CDR1 SGHTA and CDR2 FQGNSA. The CDR3 runs to 16 residues.

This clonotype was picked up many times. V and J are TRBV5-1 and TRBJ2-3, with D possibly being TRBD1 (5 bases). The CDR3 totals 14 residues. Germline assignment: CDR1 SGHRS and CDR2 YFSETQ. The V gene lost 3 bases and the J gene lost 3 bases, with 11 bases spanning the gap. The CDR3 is CASSSRQNTDTQYF. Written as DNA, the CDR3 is TGCGCCAGCAGCTCCCGACAGAATACAGATACGCAGTATTTT. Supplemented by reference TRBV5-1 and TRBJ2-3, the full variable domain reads KAGVTQTPRYLIKTRGQQVTLSCSPISGHRSVSWYQQTPGQGLQFLFEYFSETQRNKGNFPGRFSGRQFSNSRSEMNVSTLELGDSALYLCASSSRQNTDTQYFGPGTRLTVL.

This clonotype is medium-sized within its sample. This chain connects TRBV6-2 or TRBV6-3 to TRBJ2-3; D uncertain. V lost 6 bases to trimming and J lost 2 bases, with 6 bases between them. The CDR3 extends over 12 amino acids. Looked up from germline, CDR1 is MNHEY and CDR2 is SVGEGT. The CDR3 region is CASSPTTDTQYF. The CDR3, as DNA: TGTGCCAGCAGCCCAACCACAGATACGCAGTATTTT.

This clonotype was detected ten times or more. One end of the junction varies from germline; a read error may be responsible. The CDR3 here is CAWRAQVYPSF. The CDR3 DNA is TGTGCCTGGAGAGCCCAAGTGTACCCGTCGTTT. The rearrangement uses TRBV30 and TRBJ1-1; no reliable D call. Germline CDR1 GTSNPN, CDR2 SVGIG (reference sequence). The CDR3 has 11 residues.

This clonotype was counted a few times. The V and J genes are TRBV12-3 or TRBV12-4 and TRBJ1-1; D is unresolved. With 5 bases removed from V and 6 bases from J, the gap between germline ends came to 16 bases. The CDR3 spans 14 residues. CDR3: CASSPAYYGAEAFF. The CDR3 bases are TGTGCCAGCAGTCCTGCCTATTATGGGGCTGAAGCTTTCTTT.

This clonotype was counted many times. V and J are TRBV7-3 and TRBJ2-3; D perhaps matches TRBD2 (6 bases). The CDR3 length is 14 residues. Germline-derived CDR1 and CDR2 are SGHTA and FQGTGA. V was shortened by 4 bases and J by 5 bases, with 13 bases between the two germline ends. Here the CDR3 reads CASSYTSLGDTQYF. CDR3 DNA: TGTGCCAGCAGCTATACTAGCTTGGGAGATACGCAGTATTTT.

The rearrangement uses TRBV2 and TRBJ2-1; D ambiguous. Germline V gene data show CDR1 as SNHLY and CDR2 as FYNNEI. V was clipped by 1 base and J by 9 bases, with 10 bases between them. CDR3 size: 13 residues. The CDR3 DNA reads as TGTGCCAGCAGTGAAGGCCCAGCCAGTGAGCAGTTCTTC. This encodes CASSEGPASEQFF. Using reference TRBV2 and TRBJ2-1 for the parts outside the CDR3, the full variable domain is EPEVTQTPSHQVTQMGQEVILRCVPISNHLYFYWYRQILGQKVEFLVSFYNNEISEKSEIFDDQFSVERPDGSNFTLKIRSTKLEDSAMYFCASSEGPASEQFFGPGTRLTVL.